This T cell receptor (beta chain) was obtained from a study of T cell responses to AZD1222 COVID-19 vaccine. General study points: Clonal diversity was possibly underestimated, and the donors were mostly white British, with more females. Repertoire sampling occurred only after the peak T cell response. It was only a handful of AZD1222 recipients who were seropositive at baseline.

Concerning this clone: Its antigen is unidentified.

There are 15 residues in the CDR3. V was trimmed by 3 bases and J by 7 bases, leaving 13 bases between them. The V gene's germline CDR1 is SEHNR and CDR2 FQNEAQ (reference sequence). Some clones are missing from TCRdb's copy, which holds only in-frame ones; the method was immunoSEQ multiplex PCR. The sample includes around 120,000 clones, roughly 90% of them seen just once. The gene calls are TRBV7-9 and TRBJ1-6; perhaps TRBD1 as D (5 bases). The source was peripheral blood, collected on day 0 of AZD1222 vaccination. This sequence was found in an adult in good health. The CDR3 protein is CASSFSGTFNSPLHF. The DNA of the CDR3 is TGTGCCAGCAGCTTTTCCGGGACTTTCAATTCACCCCTCCACTTT.